These 2 T cell receptor beta chains originate from one sample sequenced in a study of T-cell reconstitution after alpha-beta-depleted transplantation in children. Unique molecular identifiers were incorporated when the TCRbeta library was constructed. TCRdb used MiXCR to reprocess the PCR reads, holding one entry per CDR3 protein. In the table there are about 340,000 distinct CDR3 sequences, about 9.4% of which are singletons. The input for sequencing was PBMCs from the stem cell graft donor, taken from the stem cell graft. The receptors derive from a human donor who donated a stem cell graft to a child with acute lymphoblastic leukemia.

The rearrangement uses TRBV29-1 and TRBJ2-1; maybe TRBD1 (6 bases). This CDR3 region has 12 residues. The germline gives CDR1 SQVTM, CDR2 ANQGSEA. V dropped 7 bases and J dropped 2 bases, with 9 bases sitting between them. In DNA form, the CDR3 reads TGCAGCGGAGGACAGCCCTACAATGAGCAGTTCTTC. Encoded protein: CSGGQPYNEQFF.

This clonotype occurred many times. The rearrangement joins TRBV29-1 to TRBJ2-7; maybe TRBD1 (5 bases). There are 14 residues in the CDR3. Trimming stripped 4 bases from V and 1 base from J, with 14 bases between. CDR1 and CDR2 (germline): SQVTM, ANQGSEA. CDR3 DNA: TGCAGCGTTGGACCCTCGACAGCTTCCTACGAGCAGTACTTC. It yields the protein CSVGPSTASYEQYF.